This passage covers 24 T cell receptor beta chains from one sample sequenced in a study of T cells in Graves' hyperthyroidism and ophthalmopathy. TCR beta CDR3 region amplification was performed from RNA transcripts. HTBI primers were the set used in a first-round RT-PCR of the TCR CDR3. Using its own MiXCR run on the multiplex PCR reads, TCRdb lists one record per CDR3 protein. The sample lists about 250,000 distinct CDR3 sequences, around 15% occurring once. The sample consisted of blood. The receptor set was obtained from a woman in her fifties or sixties with Graves' hyperthyroidism that later progressed to Graves' ophthalmopathy.

This clonotype showed up many times. The chain employs TRBV5-6 and TRBJ2-7; 8 nucleotides agree with TRBD2. CDR3 length: 14 amino acids. Germline CDR1 and CDR2: SGHDT and YYEEEE. Unmatched junction bases numbered 9, after V lost 5 bases and J lost 5 bases. CDR3 sequence (DNA): TGTGCCAGCAGTCTCGGCGGGGGGTGGCACGAGCAGTACTTC. This gives the protein CASSLGGGWHEQYF.

The sample holds a few counts of this clonotype. This rearrangement joins TRBV29-1 to TRBJ1-3; tentative D call: TRBD1 (6 bases). Germline CDR1 SQVTM, CDR2 ANQGSEA. The CDR3 loop spans 16 amino acids. V gave up 2 bases and J gave up 0 bases, with 14 bases separating them. This CDR3 reads CSVELFTGSSGNTIYF. CDR3 DNA: TGCAGCGTTGAACTATTTACAGGGAGCTCTGGAAACACCATATATTTT.

This clonotype was counted many times. V and J are TRBV28 and TRBJ2-7; D could derive from TRBD1 or TRBD2 (7 bases each). This CDR3 comprises 15 residues. Germline assignment: CDR1 MDHEN and CDR2 SYDVKM. With 7 bases removed from V and 0 bases from J, the gap between germline ends came to 16 bases. The CDR3 loop is CASIVGGGSSYEQYF. Here the CDR3 DNA reads TGTGCCAGCATAGTAGGGGGCGGGAGCTCCTACGAGCAGTACTTC.

This clonotype was seen at least ten times. This chain links TRBV7-6 with TRBJ2-1, with D maybe TRBD1 (6 bases). V was trimmed by 5 bases and J by 0 bases, leaving 14 bases between them. The CDR3 runs 16 residues. Germline assignment: CDR1 SGHVS and CDR2 FNYEAQ. CDR3 sequence reads: CASSTQQGSSYNEQFF. CDR3 nucleotides: TGTGCCAGCAGCACCCAACAGGGAAGCTCCTACAATGAGCAGTTCTTC.

In its sample, this clonotype was seen many times. The chain couples TRBV5-8 to TRBJ2-1; maybe TRBD2 (6 bases). V was clipped by 4 bases and J by 9 bases, with 26 bases between them. Germline V gene data show CDR1 as SGHTS and CDR2 as YDEGEE. The CDR3 length is 17 residues. DNA of the CDR3: TGTGCCAGCAGCCCGATTGGGGATAGCGGAGGCGGAGGTGAGCAGTTCTTC. Encoded protein: CASSPIGDSGGGGEQFF.

This clonotype was seen at least ten times. The V call is TRBV7-2, the J call TRBJ2-5; unclear D gene. V lost 3 bases and J lost 1, with 12 bases in between. Germline loops: CDR1 SGHTA, CDR2 FQGNSA. The CDR3 length is 15 residues. CDR3 nucleotide sequence: TGTGCCAGCAGCTTGGTTTTTGCTTCCCAAGAGACCCAGTACTTC. Amino acid sequence: CASSLVFASQETQYF.

This clonotype showed up just a few times. The chain joins TRBV19 to TRBJ1-2, with D uncertain. The CDR3 consists of 14 residues. The germline CDR1 and CDR2 sequences are LNHDA and SQIVND (reference sequence). V was pared by 4 bases and J by 6 bases, with 15 bases between. This chain's CDR3 is CASSTYGVTDGYTF. The CDR3 region has the DNA TGTGCCAGTAGTACGTACGGGGTGACGGATGGCTACACCTTC.

This clonotype occurred many times. The V gene is TRBV6-1, the J gene TRBJ2-5, with D unresolved. There are 14 residues in the CDR3. Trimming shortened V by 6 bases and J by 5 bases, and 16 bases separated the two germline ends. CDR1 is MNHNS and CDR2 is SASEGT in the germline V gene. The CDR3 here is CASRATLRGETQYF. CDR3 DNA sequence: TGTGCCAGCAGGGCCACACTTAGAGGCGAGACCCAGTACTTC.

This clonotype was recorded only once. The chain is built from TRBV19 and TRBJ2-1, with D tentatively TRBD2 (5 bases). Germline V gives CDR1 LNHDA, CDR2 SQIVND (reference sequence). The CDR3 has 16 amino acids. V was pared by 6 bases and J by 9 bases, with 24 bases between. This chain's CDR3 is CASRAKGLATRIEQFF. In DNA, the CDR3 is TGTGCCAGTAGGGCTAAAGGGCTAGCTACCCGCATTGAGCAGTTCTTC.

This clonotype has at least ten counts. V usage is TRBV6-2 or TRBV6-3 and J usage is TRBJ1-6; D unresolved. In germline, CDR1 is MNHEY, CDR2 SVGEGT. Trimming stripped 3 bases from V and 9 bases from J, with 12 bases between. This CDR3 is built from 14 residues. CDR3 loop: CASSYVPRRSPLHF. CDR3 sequence (DNA): TGTGCCAGCAGTTATGTGCCAAGGCGTTCACCCCTCCACTTT.

This clonotype was observed at least ten times. This chain joins TRBV20-1 and TRBJ1-2, with D uncertain. Trimming took 0 bases from V and 7 from J, leaving 15 bases between them. The CDR3 sequence is 14 residues long. The germline V gene has CDR1 DFQATT and CDR2 SNEGSKA (reference sequence). Written as DNA, the CDR3 is TGCAGTGCTAGAGATCTAGGGAGCTGGGGTGGCTACACCTTC. Its translation: CSARDLGSWGGYTF.

This clonotype occurred many times. V is TRBV27 and J is TRBJ1-2; D not resolved. Trimming removed 6 bases from V and 6 bases from J, with 14 bases in between. Germline V gene data show CDR1 as MNHEY and CDR2 as SMNVEV (reference sequence). The CDR3 sequence is 13 residues long. The CDR3: CASRYLGRDGYTF. In nucleotides, the CDR3 is TGTGCCAGCAGATACTTAGGACGGGATGGCTACACCTTC.

This clonotype was counted at least ten times. The CDR3 region has the DNA TGTGCCAGCTCACCCCCGGACTTTGAAGAAAAACTGTTTTTT. This sequence encodes CASSPPDFEEKLFF. This chain connects TRBV18 to TRBJ1-4; D unresolved. V was cut by 3 bases and J by 8 bases, with 13 bases left in between. The V gene's germline CDR1 is KGHSH and CDR2 LQKENI. This CDR3 is 14 amino acids long.

This clonotype showed up many times. The chain is built from TRBV28 and TRBJ2-3; no definite D call. Germline CDR1 reads MDHEN; CDR2 reads SYDVKM. CDR3 length: 16 residues. Trimming shortened V by 0 bases and J by 6 bases, and 16 bases separated the two germline ends. The CDR3 region has the DNA TGTGCCAGCAGTTTATGGCAGGATGACGGCTCCGATACGCAGTATTTT. It translates to CASSLWQDDGSDTQYF.

This rearrangement joins TRBV28 to TRBJ1-1; the D is unclear. The CDR3 is made up of 15 amino acids. The V gene's germline CDR1 is MDHEN and CDR2 SYDVKM. Trimming left V 3 bases short and J 2 bases short, with 13 bases between. CDR3 DNA: TGTGCCAGCAGTTTGGGAGTGGGAAGAAACACTGAAGCTTTCTTT. Its protein is CASSLGVGRNTEAFF.

This clonotype showed up just a few times. V is TRBV12-3 or TRBV12-4 and J is TRBJ1-1; D unclear. CDR3 length: 13 amino acids. Trimming stripped 4 bases from V and 4 bases from J, with 10 bases between. DNA of the CDR3: TGTGCCAGCAGTTCGATAGAGGGCACTGAAGCTTTCTTT. Protein: CASSSIEGTEAFF.

The V and J genes are TRBV10-1 and TRBJ2-3; perhaps D is TRBD1 or TRBD2 (6 bases each). There are 17 residues in the CDR3. The V end lost 0 bases, the J end lost 3 bases, and 16 bases lay between the germline ends. Germline V gene data show CDR1 as WNHNN and CDR2 as SYGVQD (reference sequence). The CDR3 here is CASSESTGGLVTDTQYF. CDR3 DNA sequence: TGCGCCAGCAGTGAGTCGACCGGGGGCCTTGTGACAGATACGCAGTATTTT.

The chain combines TRBV9 with TRBJ2-7; D possibly matches TRBD1 or TRBD2 (5 bases each). The V end lost 0 bases, the J end lost 4 bases, and 14 bases lay between the germline ends. Germline CDR1 is SGDLS and CDR2 is YYNGEE. CDR3 length: 15 amino acids. Written as DNA, the CDR3 is TGTGCCAGCAGCGTAGGGCAGGGAGCCCTTTACGAGCAGTACTTC. Protein sequence: CASSVGQGALYEQYF.

This clonotype was counted many times. This chain uses TRBV3-1 with TRBJ2-5, with D perhaps given as TRBD1 or TRBD2 (5 bases each). V was cut by 0 bases and J by 0 bases, with 11 bases left in between. CDR1 LGHDT and CDR2 YNNKEL come from the germline V gene (reference sequence). The CDR3 is made up of 16 amino acids. The CDR3 DNA follows: TGTGCCAGCAGCCAAGATTCAGGGACGTACCAAGAGACCCAGTACTTC. It is translated as CASSQDSGTYQETQYF.

This clonotype was seen a few times. V and J are TRBV5-4 and TRBJ1-1, with D hard to call. Germline CDR1 is SGHNT and CDR2 is YYREEE (reference sequence). This CDR3 region has 15 residues. Deletions cut 0 bases from V and 3 bases from J, with 12 bases between. This chain's CDR3 is CASSLGAGMDTEAFF. The CDR3 nucleotides are TGTGCCAGCAGCTTGGGAGCGGGTATGGACACTGAAGCTTTCTTT.

This clonotype appeared many times. This chain joins TRBV2 and TRBJ2-3, with D uncertain. V was clipped by 7 bases and J by 5 bases, with 10 bases between them. The germline CDR1 and CDR2 sequences are SNHLY and FYNNEI. The CDR3 is 12 amino acids. The CDR3 is CASNPWGDTQYF. The DNA of the CDR3 is TGTGCCAGCAACCCTTGGGGAGATACGCAGTATTTT.

At least ten counts were recorded for this clonotype. The junction shows a germline mismatch at one end, possibly a read error. The chain combines TRBV5-1 with TRBJ2-7; no definite D call. The CDR3 covers 13 residues. The germline CDR1 and CDR2 sequences are SGHRS and YFSETQ. CDR3 sequence: CASSLGSSYEQYF. The CDR3 bases are TGTGCCAGCAGTTTAGGCTCTAGCTACGAGCAGTACTTC.

This clonotype was detected a few times. The V and J genes are TRBV2 and TRBJ2-2; 14 bases fit TRBD2. There are 17 residues in the CDR3. CDR1 SNHLY and CDR2 FYNNEI come from the germline V gene. V gave up 6 bases and J gave up 6 bases; unmatched junction bases: 9. CDR3 bases: TGTGCCAGCAGAGGTGGGACTAGCGGGAGAAAGGCCGGGGAGCTGTTTTTT. Its translation is CASRGGTSGRKAGELFF.

This clonotype was detected only a few times. CDR3 loop: CASSLDATSYGYTF. The DNA for the CDR3 is TGTGCCAGCAGCTTAGACGCCACTAGCTATGGCTACACCTTC. This sequence joins TRBV7-9 and TRBJ1-2, with D unclear. Deletions cut 1 base from V and 4 bases from J, with 10 bases between. This CDR3 spans 14 amino acids. Germline V gene data show CDR1 as SEHNR and CDR2 as FQNEAQ (reference sequence). The variable domain in full, with the rest retrieved from reference TRBV7-9 and TRBJ1-2, is DTGVSQNPRHKITKRGQNVTFRCDPISEHNRLYWYRQTLGQGPEFLTYFQNEAQLEKSRLLSDRFSAERPKGSFSTLEIQRTEQGDSAMYLCASSLDATSYGYTFGSGTRLTVV.